The clone carrying this T cell receptor (beta chain) has more than one count but fewer than ten. The sample originates from a study of T cells in Graves' hyperthyroidism and ophthalmopathy. Study as a whole: Blood was drawn when the patient was first diagnosed and still untreated.

The source material, RNA transcripts, was used to amplify TCR beta CDR3 regions. First-round RT-PCR of the TCR CDR3 relied on the HTBI primer set. TCRdb recomputed calls from the multiplex PCR reads with MiXCR, one row per CDR3 protein. The sample carries roughly 660,000 distinct CDR3 sequences, approximately 15% recorded once. The CDR3 is 15 amino acids. Germline CDR1 and CDR2: LGHDT and YNNKEL (reference sequence). V lost 3 bases, J lost 4 bases, and 16 bases lay in between. Newly diagnosed hyperthyroidism patients aged 18 to 65 years had disease lasting under 2 months. The study left out patients who had uncontrolled infection, other autoimmune disease, pregnancy or lactation. Together with thyroid ultrasound, orbital computed tomography, serum thyroxine and TRAb, clinical symptoms were used for diagnoses.

The material sequenced was blood. The J gene is TRBJ2-7, the V gene TRBV3-1; D tentatively reads TRBD1 or TRBD2 (5 bases each). The receptor was derived from a man between 45 and 60 years old with Graves' hyperthyroidism. The CDR3 DNA reads as TGTGCCAGCAGCCACTTTACAGGACTTCTTTACGAGCAGTACTTC. Protein: CASSHFTGLLYEQYF.